This T cell receptor beta chain was captured by sequencing in a study of T-cell memory formation after mild COVID-19. The study, taken as a whole, reports: Clones that got smaller from day 15 to 85 had even CD4/CD8, while clones growing later tipped toward CD4+.

In germline, CDR1 is SGHRS, CDR2 YFSETQ. The V end lost 6 bases, the J end lost 5 bases, and 13 bases lay between the germline ends. There are 13 residues in the CDR3. TCRdb fed the 5' RACE reads into MiXCR, producing one record per CDR3 protein. The table records around 320,000 distinct CDR3 sequences, around 15% of them present only once. In the case of this clonotype: Its specificity is unknown.

The specimen was PBMCs or a T cell subset sorted from them (not recorded which). This receptor was obtained from a man between 18 and 29 years old who had mild COVID-19 (a few samples of this study predate the infection). Cell type and time point are not known. This chain connects TRBV5-1 to TRBJ2-3, with unresolved D. Here the CDR3 reads CASTPGPGDTQYF. DNA for the CDR3: TGCGCCAGCACGCCCGGACCGGGAGATACGCAGTATTTT. Using reference TRBV5-1 and TRBJ2-3 for the parts outside the CDR3, the full variable domain is KAGVTQTPRYLIKTRGQQVTLSCSPISGHRSVSWYQQTPGQGLQFLFEYFSETQRNKGNFPGRFSGRQFSNSRSEMNVSTLELGDSALYLCASTPGPGDTQYFGPGTRLTVL.